The clone carrying this T cell receptor beta chain was found many times. It was with a sample-barcoded 5' primer and a J-beta primer mix that a second PCR of roughly 7 to 12 cycles was run. TCRdb re-called the 5' RACE reads through MiXCR, storing one row per CDR3 protein. Of roughly 680,000 distinct CDR3 sequences in the sample, approximately 52% were seen once. The CDR3 is made up of 13 amino acids. Between the trimmed V and J ends, which lost 5 bases and 5 bases, there was a span of 12 bases. Germline V gives CDR1 MNHEY, CDR2 SVGAGI. The sample belongs to a study of blood T cells in healthy people across ages. Looking at the study overall: Roughly one uniquely barcoded beta molecule per two T cells was captured.

The sequence came from a woman of 80 years or more in good health. The material sequenced was blood. The chain employs TRBV6-5 and TRBJ2-5; the D is unclear. The CDR3 coding sequence is TGTGCCAGCAGTCCCAGGCCCGGCGAGACCCAGTACTTC. This gives the protein CASSPRPGETQYF.